This TCR beta chain was recovered during a study of T cell responses to AZD1222 COVID-19 vaccine. Details on this clone: Its antigen remains unknown.

Assay used: immunoSEQ multiplex PCR; TCRdb lists only in-frame clones, some missing. Of more than 100,000 clones listed, roughly 88% are singletons. Overall study results and limits: In all cases, repertoires were sampled only after the peak T cell response.

The CDR3 runs 14 residues. Germline V gives CDR1 SGHVS, CDR2 FQNEAQ. V lost 5 bases to trimming and J lost 6 bases, with 11 bases between them. The specimen was peripheral blood, collected on day 0 of AZD1222 vaccination. The J gene is TRBJ1-6, the V gene TRBV7-8, with a weak D call TRBD1 (5 bases). This TCR came from an adult in good health. CDR3 protein: CASSPDGTNSPLHF. Written as DNA, the CDR3 is TGTGCCAGCAGCCCCGACGGGACTAATTCACCCCTCCACTTT. The full variable domain, completed using reference TRBV7-8 and TRBJ1-6, is GAGVSQSPRYKVAKRGQDVALRCDPISGHVSLFWYQQALGQGPEFLTYFQNEAQLDKSGLPSDRFFAERPEGSVSTLKIQRTQQEDSAVYLCASSPDGTNSPLHFGNGTRLTVT.